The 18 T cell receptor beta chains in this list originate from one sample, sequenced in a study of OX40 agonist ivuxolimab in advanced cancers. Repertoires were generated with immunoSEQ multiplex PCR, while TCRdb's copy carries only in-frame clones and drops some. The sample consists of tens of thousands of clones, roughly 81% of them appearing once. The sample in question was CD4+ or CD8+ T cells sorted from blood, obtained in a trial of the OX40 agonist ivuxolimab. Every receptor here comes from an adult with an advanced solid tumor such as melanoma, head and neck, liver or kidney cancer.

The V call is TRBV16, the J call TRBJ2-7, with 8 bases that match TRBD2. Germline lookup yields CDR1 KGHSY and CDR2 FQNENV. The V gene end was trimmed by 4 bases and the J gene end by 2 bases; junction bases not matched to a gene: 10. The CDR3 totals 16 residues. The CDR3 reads CASSPRGGLPPYEQYF. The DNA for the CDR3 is TGTGCCAGCAGCCCCCGGGGGGGCTTACCTCCCTACGAGCAGTACTTC.

In nucleotides, the CDR3 is TGTGCCAGCAGCTTGGGGACAGGGGGAGGTTATGGCTACACCTTC. It translates to CASSLGTGGGYGYTF. This chain connects TRBV5-4 to TRBJ1-2; 10 positions match TRBD1. J gave up 5 bases and V 0 bases, and 4 bases lay outside the gene matches. Germline loops: CDR1 SGHNT, CDR2 YYREEE (reference sequence). This CDR3 is 15 amino acids long. The variable domain in full, completed from reference TRBV5-4 and TRBJ1-2, reads ETGVTQSPTHLIKTRGQQVTLRCSSQSGHNTVSWYQQALGQGPQFIFQYYREEENGRGNFPPRFSGLQFPNYSSELNVNALELDDSALYLCASSLGTGGGYGYTFGSGTRLTVV.

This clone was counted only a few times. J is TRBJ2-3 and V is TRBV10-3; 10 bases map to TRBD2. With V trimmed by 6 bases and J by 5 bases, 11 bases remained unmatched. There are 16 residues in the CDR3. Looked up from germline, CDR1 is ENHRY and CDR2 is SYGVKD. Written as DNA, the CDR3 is TGTGCCATCAGCCCTAGCGGGAGTGATTACGAAGATACGCAGTATTTT. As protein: CAISPSGSDYEDTQYF.

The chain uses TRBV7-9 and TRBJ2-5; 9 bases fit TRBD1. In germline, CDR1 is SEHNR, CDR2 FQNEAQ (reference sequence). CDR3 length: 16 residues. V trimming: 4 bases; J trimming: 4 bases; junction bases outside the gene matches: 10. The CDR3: CASSSLRTGEIETQYF. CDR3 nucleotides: TGTGCCAGCAGCTCCCTTAGGACAGGGGAGATAGAGACCCAGTACTTC.

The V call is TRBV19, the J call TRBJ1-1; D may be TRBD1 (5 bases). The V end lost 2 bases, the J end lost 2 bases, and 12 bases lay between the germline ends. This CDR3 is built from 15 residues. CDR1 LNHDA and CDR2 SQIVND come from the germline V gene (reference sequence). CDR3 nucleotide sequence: TGTGCCAGTAGTATAACCGGGACGGCTAACACTGAAGCTTTCTTT. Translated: CASSITGTANTEAFF.

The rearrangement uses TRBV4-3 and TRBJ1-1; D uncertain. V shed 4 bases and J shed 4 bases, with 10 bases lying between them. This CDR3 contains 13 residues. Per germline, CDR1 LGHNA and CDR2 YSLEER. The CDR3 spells CASSPRSFTEAFF. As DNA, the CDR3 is TGCGCCAGCAGCCCCCGGAGTTTCACTGAAGCTTTCTTT.

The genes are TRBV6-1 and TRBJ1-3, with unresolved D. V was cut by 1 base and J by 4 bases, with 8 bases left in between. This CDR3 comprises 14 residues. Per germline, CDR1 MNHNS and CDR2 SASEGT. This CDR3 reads CASSEGGLGNTIYF. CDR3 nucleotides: TGTGCCAGCAGTGAAGGCGGCTTGGGAAACACCATATATTTT.

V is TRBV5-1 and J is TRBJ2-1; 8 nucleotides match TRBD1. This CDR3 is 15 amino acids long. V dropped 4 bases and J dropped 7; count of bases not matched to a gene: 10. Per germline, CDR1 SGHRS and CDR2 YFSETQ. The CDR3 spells CASSAQGAVLNEQFF. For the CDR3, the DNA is TGCGCCAGCAGCGCGCAGGGGGCGGTCTTGAATGAGCAGTTCTTC.

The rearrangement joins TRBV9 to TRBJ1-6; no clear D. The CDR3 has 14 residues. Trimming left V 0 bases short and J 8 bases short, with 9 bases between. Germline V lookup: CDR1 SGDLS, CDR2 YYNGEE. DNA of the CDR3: TGTGCCAGCAGCGTAGACGGATTCGATTCACCCCTCCACTTT. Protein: CASSVDGFDSPLHF.

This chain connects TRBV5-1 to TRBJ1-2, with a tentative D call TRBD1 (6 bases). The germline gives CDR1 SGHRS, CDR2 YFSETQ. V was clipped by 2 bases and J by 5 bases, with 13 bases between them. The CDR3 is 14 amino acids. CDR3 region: CASSLGGSGYGYTF. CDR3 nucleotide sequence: TGCGCCAGCAGCTTAGGGGGATCCGGATATGGCTACACCTTC.

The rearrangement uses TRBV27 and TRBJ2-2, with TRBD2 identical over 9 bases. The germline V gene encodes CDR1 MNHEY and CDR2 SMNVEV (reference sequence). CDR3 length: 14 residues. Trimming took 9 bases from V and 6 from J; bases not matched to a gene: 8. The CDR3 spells CASLELAGAGELFF. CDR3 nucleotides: TGTGCCAGTCTAGAATTAGCGGGAGCCGGGGAGCTGTTTTTT.

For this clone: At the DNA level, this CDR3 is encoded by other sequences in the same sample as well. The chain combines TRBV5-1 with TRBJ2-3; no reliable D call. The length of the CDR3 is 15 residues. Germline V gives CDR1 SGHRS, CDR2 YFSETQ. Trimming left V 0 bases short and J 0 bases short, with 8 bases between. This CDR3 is CASSLENPSTDTQYF. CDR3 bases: TGCGCCAGCAGCTTGGAGAACCCTAGCACAGATACGCAGTATTTT. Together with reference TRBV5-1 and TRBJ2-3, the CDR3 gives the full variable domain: KAGVTQTPRYLIKTRGQQVTLSCSPISGHRSVSWYQQTPGQGLQFLFEYFSETQRNKGNFPGRFSGRQFSNSRSEMNVSTLELGDSALYLCASSLENPSTDTQYFGPGTRLTVL.

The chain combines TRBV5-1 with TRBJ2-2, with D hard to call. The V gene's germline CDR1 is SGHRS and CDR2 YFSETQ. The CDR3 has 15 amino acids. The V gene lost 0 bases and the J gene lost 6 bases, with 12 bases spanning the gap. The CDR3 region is CASSLGGQRSGELFF. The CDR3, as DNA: TGCGCCAGCAGCTTGGGCGGCCAGAGGTCCGGGGAGCTGTTTTTT.

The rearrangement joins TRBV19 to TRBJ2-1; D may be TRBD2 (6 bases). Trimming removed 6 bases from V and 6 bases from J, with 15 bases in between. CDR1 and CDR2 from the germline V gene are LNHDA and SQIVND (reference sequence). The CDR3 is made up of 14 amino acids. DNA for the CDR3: TGTGCCAGTAGCAGAACGGGGGTAGGCAATGAGCAGTTCTTC. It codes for CASSRTGVGNEQFF.

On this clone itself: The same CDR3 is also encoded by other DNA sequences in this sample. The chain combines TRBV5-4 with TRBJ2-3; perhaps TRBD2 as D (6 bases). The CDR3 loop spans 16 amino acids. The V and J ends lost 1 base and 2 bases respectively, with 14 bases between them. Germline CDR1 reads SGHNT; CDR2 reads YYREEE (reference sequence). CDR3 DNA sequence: TGTGCCAGCAGCTTGTGGCTGGCGGGAAACACAGATACGCAGTATTTT. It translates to CASSLWLAGNTDTQYF.

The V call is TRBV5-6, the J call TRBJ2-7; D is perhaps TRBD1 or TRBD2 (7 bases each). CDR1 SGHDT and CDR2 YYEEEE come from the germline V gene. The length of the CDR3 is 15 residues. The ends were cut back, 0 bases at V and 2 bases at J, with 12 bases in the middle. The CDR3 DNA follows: TGTGCCAGCAGCTTGGCAGGGAGGGGGCCCTACGAGCAGTACTTC. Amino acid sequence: CASSLAGRGPYEQYF. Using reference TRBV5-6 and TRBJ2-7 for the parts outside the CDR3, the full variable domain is DAGVTQSPTHLIKTRGQQVTLRCSPKSGHDTVSWYQQALGQGPQFIFQYYEEEERQRGNFPDRFSGHQFPNYSSELNVNALLLGDSALYLCASSLAGRGPYEQYFGPGTRLTVT.

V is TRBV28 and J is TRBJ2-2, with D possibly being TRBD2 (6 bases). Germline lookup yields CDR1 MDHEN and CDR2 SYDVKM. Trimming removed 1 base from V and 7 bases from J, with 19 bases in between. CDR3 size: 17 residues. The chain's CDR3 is CASSLSRGIFQSGELFF. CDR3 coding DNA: TGTGCCAGCAGTTTATCACGCGGGATATTTCAGAGCGGGGAGCTGTTTTTT.

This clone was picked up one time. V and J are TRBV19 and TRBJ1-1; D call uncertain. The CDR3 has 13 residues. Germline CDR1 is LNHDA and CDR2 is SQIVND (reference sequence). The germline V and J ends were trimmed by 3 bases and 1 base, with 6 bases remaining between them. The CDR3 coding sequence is TGTGCCAGTAGTATCCCCCGGAACACTGAAGCTTTCTTT. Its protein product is CASSIPRNTEAFF.